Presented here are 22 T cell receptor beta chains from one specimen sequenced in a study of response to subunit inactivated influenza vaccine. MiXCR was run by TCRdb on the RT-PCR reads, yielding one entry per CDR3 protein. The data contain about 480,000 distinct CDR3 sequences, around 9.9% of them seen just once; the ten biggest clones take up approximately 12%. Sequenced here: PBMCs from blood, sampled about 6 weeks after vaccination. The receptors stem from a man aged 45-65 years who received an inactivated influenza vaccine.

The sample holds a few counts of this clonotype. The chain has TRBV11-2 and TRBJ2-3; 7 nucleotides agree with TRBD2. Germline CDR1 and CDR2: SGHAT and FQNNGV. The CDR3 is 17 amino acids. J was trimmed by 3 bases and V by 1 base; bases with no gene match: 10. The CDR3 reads CASSLGAGTGGTDTQYF. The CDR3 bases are TGTGCCAGCAGCTTAGGAGCGGGAACAGGAGGAACAGATACGCAGTATTTT.

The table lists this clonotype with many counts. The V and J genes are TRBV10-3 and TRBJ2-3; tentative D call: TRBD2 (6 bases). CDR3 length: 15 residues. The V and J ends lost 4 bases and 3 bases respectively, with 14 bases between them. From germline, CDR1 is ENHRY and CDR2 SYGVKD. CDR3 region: CAISAGRESTDTQYF. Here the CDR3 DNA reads TGTGCCATCAGTGCGGGACGGGAGTCGACAGATACGCAGTATTTT.

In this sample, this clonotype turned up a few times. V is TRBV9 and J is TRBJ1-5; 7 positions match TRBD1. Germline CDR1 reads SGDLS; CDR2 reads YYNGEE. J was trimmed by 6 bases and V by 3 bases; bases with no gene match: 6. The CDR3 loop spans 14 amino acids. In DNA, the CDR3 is TGTGCCAGCAGCGAGGGGGCAGGGCTTCAGCCCCAGCATTTT. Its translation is CASSEGAGLQPQHF.

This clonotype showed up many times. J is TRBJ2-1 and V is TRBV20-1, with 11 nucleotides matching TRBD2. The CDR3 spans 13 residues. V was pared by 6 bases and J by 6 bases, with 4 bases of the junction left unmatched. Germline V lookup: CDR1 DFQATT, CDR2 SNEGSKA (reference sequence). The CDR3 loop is CSASSGGANEQFF. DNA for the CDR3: TGCAGTGCAAGTAGCGGGGGGGCCAATGAGCAGTTCTTC.

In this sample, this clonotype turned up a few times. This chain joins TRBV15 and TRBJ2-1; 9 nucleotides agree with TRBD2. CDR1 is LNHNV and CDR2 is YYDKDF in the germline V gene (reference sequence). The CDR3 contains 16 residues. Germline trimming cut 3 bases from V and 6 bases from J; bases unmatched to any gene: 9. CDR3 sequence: CATSRRTSGLINEQFF. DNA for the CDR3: TGTGCCACCAGCAGGAGAACTAGCGGGTTGATCAATGAGCAGTTCTTC.

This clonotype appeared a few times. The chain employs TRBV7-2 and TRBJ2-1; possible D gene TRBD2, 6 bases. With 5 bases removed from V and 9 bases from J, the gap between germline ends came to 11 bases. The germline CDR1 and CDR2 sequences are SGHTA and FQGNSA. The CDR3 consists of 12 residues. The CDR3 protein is CASSPTRGEQFF. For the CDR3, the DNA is TGTGCCAGCAGCCCGACTAGGGGTGAGCAGTTCTTC.

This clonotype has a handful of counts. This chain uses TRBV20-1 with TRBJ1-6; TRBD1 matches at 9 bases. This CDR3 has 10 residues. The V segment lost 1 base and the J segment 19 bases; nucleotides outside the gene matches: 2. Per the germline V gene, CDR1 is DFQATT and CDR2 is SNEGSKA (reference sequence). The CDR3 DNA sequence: TGCAGTGCTAGAGCCGGACAGGGGCACTTT. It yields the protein CSARAGQGHF.

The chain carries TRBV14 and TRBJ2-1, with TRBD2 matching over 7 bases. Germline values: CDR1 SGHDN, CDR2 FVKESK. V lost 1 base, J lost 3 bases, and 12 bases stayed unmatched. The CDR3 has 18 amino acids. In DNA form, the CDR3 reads TGTGCCAGCAGCCAAGTTATCGCTAGCGGACTACTCTACAATGAGCAGTTCTTC. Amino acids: CASSQVIASGLLYNEQFF.

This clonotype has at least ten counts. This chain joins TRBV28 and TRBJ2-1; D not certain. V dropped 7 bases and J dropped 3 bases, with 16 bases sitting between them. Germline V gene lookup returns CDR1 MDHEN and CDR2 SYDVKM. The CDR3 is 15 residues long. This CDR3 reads CASIQSDLFYNEQFF. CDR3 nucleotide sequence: TGTGCCAGCATCCAGTCGGATCTCTTCTACAATGAGCAGTTCTTC.

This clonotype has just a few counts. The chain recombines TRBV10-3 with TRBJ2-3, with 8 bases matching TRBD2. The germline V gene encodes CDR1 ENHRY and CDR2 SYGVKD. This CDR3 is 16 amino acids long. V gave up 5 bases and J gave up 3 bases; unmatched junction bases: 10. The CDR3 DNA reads TGTGCCATCAGTCCCCTGGCGGGGGGAACTACAGATACGCAGTATTTT. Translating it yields CAISPLAGGTTDTQYF.

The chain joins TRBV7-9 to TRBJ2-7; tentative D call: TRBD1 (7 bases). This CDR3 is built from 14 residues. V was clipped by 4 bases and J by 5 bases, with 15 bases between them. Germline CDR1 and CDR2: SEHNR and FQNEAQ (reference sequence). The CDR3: CASSSRQGGNEQYF. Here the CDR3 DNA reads TGTGCCAGCAGCTCACGACAGGGAGGTAACGAGCAGTACTTC.

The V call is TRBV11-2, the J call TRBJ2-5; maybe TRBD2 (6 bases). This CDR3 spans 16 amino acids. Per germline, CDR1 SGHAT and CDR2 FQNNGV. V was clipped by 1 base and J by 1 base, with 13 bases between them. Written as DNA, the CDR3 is TGTGCCAGCAGCTTAGGAAGGGCGGGGAGCCAAGAGACCCAGTACTTC. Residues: CASSLGRAGSQETQYF.

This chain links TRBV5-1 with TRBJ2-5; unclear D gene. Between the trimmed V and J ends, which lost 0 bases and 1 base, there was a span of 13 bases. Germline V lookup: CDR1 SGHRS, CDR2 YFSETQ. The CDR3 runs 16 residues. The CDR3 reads CASSLGSSTRQETQYF. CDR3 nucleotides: TGCGCCAGCAGCTTGGGTTCGTCGACCCGCCAAGAGACCCAGTACTTC.

The CDR3 here is CASRGDGIQETQYF. For the CDR3, the DNA is TGTGCCAGCAGAGGGGACGGGATCCAAGAGACCCAGTACTTC. The chain has TRBV25-1 and TRBJ2-5, with D perhaps assigned TRBD1 or TRBD2 (5 bases each). CDR1 is MGHDK, CDR2 SYGVNS, per germline. The V end lost 6 bases, the J end lost 1 base, and 12 bases lay between the germline ends. The CDR3 covers 14 residues.

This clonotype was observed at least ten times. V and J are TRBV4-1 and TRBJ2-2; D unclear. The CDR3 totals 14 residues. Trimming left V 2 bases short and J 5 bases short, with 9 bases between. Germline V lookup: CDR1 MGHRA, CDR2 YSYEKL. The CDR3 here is CASSQHVTTGELFF. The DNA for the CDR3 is TGCGCCAGCAGCCAACACGTGACAACCGGGGAGCTGTTTTTT.

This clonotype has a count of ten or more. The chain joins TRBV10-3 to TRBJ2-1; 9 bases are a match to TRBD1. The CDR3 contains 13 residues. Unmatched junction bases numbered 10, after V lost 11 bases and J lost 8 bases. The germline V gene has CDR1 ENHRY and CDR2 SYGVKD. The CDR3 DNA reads TGTGCCTCCAAACCGGGACAGGGCGATGAGCAGTTCTTC. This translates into CASKPGQGDEQFF.

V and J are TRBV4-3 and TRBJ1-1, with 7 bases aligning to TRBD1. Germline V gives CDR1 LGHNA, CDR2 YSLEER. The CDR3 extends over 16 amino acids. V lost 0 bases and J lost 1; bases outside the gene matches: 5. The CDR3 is CASSQDIGTANTEAFF. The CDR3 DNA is TGCGCCAGCAGCCAAGATATAGGGACAGCGAACACTGAAGCTTTCTTT.

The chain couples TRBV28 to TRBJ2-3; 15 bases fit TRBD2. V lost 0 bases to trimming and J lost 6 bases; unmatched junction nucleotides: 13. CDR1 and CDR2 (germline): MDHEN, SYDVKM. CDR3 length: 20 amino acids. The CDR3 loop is CASSLWEAWTSGRGEDTQYF. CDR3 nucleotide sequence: TGTGCCAGCAGTTTATGGGAGGCCTGGACTAGCGGGAGGGGTGAGGATACGCAGTATTTT.

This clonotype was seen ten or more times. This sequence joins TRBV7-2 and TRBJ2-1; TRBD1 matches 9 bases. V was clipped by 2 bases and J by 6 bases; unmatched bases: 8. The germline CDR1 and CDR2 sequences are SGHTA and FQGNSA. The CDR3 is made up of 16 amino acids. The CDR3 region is CASSLRGQGVVNEQFF. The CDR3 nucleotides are TGTGCCAGCAGCTTACGGGGACAGGGAGTAGTCAATGAGCAGTTCTTC.

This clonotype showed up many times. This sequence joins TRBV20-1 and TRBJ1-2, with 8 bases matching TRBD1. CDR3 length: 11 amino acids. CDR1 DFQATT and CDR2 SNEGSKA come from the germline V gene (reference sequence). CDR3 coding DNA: TGCACCTCCGGACAGGGTGATGGCTACACCTTC. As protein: CTSGQGDGYTF.

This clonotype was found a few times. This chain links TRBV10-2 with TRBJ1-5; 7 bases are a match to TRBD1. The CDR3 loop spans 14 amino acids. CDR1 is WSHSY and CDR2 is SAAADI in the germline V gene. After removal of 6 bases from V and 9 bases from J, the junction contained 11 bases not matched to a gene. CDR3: CASSEDRVRGPQHF. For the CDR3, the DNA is TGCGCCAGCAGCGAAGACAGGGTTCGGGGGCCCCAGCATTTT.

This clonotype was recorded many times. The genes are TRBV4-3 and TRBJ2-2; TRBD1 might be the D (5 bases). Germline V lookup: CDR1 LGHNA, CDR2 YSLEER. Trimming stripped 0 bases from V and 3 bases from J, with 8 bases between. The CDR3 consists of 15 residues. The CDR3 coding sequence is TGCGCCAGCAGCCAAGATATGGGGCACACCGGGGAGCTGTTTTTT. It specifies CASSQDMGHTGELFF.